In its sample, the clone carrying this T cell receptor beta chain was seen a few times. Blood RNA originated from unsorted whole blood, with germline DNA additionally extracted. This specimen belongs to a study of tumor-infiltrating lymphocytes in primary liver carcinoma. Looking at the study overall: Samples yielded about 3.5 to 7.5 million productive TCRbeta reads, similar across tissue types.

Production of TCR beta cDNA used 500 ng total RNA together with a constant-region primer. Libraries covering TCR beta were generated through three nested multiplex PCR rounds (using a slightly modified ARM-PCR). The two initial PCR rounds, ten to eleven cycles each, used TRBV1-TRBV30 forward and C-beta reverse primers. TCRdb reprocessed the multiplex PCR reads with MiXCR, giving one entry per CDR3 protein. The data contain fewer than 350,000 distinct CDR3 sequences, 50% to 70% of them singletons. Trimming shortened V by 0 bases and J by 7 bases, and 11 bases separated the two germline ends. The CDR3 runs to 14 residues. CDR1 WNHNN and CDR2 SYGVQD come from the germline V gene (reference sequence).

The sequence was obtained from a man in his forties with primary liver carcinoma and hepatitis B virus infection. This chain links TRBV10-1 with TRBJ2-3, with no clear D. Sequenced: peripheral blood. The CDR3 reads CASSESGPGHTQYF. Here the CDR3 DNA reads TGCGCCAGCAGTGAGTCGGGTCCGGGCCATACGCAGTATTTT.